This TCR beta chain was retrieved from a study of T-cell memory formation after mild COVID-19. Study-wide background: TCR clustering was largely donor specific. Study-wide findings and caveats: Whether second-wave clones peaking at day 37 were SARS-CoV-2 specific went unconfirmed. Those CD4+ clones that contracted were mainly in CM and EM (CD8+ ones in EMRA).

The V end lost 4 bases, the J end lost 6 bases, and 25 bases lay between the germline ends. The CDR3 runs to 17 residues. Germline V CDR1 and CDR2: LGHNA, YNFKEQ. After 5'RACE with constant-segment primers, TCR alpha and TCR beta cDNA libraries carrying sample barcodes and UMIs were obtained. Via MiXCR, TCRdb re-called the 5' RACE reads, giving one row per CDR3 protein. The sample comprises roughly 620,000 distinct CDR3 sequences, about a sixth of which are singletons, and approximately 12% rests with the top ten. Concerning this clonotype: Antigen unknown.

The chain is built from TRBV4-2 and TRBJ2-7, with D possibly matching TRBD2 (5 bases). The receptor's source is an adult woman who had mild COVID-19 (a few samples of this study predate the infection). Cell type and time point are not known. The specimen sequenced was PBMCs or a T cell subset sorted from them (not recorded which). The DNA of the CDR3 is TGTGCCAGCAGCCGCTTCACCTTAGGAGCGGCGAGACTCGAGCAGTACTTC. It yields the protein CASSRFTLGAARLEQYF.